This TCR beta chain was documented in a study of blood T cell repertoires in COVID-19. Looking at the study overall: There were acute and convalescent COVID-19 samples, and they came from the United States, Italy and Spain. The cDNA or gDNA used as material had been derived from T cells, B-cell-depleted T cells, or PBMCs.

In the original workflow: Reference gene primer amplification gave estimated nucleated cell counts. Measured with immunoSEQ multiplex PCR; TCRdb has only the in-frame clones, and not every one. D and trimming come from the DNA, and the V and J calls and clone size come from that table. The top ten clones hold over 2.5% of a sample with about 400,000 clones, around nine tenths of them seen once. The germline V and J ends were trimmed by 5 bases and 6 bases, with 17 bases remaining between them. This CDR3 spans 15 amino acids. Germline values: CDR1 SEHNR, CDR2 FQNEAQ (reference sequence). The sequencing sample was made of peripheral blood. The chain carries TRBV7-9 and TRBJ2-1; tentatively, D is TRBD1 (5 bases). This sequence originates from a human donor in a cohort sampled during active COVID-19. The CDR3 DNA sequence: TGTGCCAGCAGCCCCAGGCAGGGTGTTTCCAATGAGCAGTTCTTC. The encoded protein is CASSPRQGVSNEQFF.